This entry is about one T cell receptor beta chain. The data derive from a study of preoperative IRX-2 immunotherapy in early breast cancer. The ends lost 7 bases at V and 1 base at J; junction bases unmatched: 4. From germline, CDR1 is LNHNV and CDR2 YYDKDF (reference sequence). CDR3 length equals 14 residues. Some clones are missing from TCRdb's copy, which holds only in-frame ones; the method was immunoSEQ multiplex PCR. Of more than 3,000 clones in the sample, about 75% were seen once. The treatment here: preoperative locoregional IRX-2 cytokine immunotherapy. Patients received preoperative, locoregional IRX-2 cytokine immunotherapy in a phase Ib study.

The sequencing here drew on tumor tissue, taken before IRX-2 immunotherapy. The J gene is TRBJ2-5, the V gene TRBV15; 9 nucleotides line up with TRBD1. The sequence derives from a human donor with breast cancer. CDR3 loop: CATTVGQGQETQYF. In DNA, the CDR3 is TGTGCCACCACCGTGGGACAGGGCCAAGAGACCCAGTACTTC.